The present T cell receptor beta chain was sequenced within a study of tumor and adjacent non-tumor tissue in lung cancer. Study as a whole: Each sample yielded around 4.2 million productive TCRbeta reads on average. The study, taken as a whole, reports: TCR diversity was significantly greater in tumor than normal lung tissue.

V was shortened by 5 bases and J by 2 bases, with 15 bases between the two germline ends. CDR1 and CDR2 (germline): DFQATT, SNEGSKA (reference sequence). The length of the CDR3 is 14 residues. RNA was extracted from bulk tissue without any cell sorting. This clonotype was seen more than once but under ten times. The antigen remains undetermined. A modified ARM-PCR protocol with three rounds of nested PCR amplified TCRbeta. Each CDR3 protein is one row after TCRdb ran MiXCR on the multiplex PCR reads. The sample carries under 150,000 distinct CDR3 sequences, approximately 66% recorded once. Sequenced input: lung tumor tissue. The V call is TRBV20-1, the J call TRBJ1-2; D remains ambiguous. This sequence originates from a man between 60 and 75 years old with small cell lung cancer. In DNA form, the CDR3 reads TGCAGTGCTGGGCCCACATCGGTAAACTATGGCTACACCTTC. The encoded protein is CSAGPTSVNYGYTF.